This T cell receptor beta chain was sequenced in a study of blood T cell repertoires in COVID-19. V shed 7 bases and J 4 bases; nucleotides not matched to a gene: 5. CDR1 is LNHDA and CDR2 is SQIVND in the germline V gene (reference sequence). The CDR3 extends over 13 amino acids. The table came from immunoSEQ multiplex PCR; TCRdb's copy has only in-frame clones and leaves some out. The sample records over 150,000 clones, about 88% being singletons. This receptor was identified in a young man with acute or convalescent COVID-19. The rearrangement links TRBV19 to TRBJ1-1; 8 bases are a match to TRBD1. The sample taken for sequencing was peripheral blood. The CDR3 is CASIATGVTEAFF. Here the CDR3 DNA reads TGTGCCAGTATCGCGACAGGGGTCACTGAAGCTTTCTTT.